This TCR beta chain is from a study of cytomegalovirus exposure and HLA in healthy donors. The CDR3 has 14 residues. The study ran its PCR with 60 Vbeta and 13 Jbeta primers. Sequencing was performed with immunoSEQ multiplex PCR; in TCRdb, only in-frame clones are kept and a portion is missing. The sample lists about 200,000 clones, approximately 86% occurring once. The TCR originated in a woman under 40 in good health and CMV-seronegative. The chain recombines TRBV21-1 with TRBJ1-4. TRBV21-1 is designated a pseudogene. Sequencing was done on a sample of PBMCs. This CDR3 is CASSRDATNEKLFF. DNA of the CDR3: TGTGCCAGCAGCAGAGATGCAACTAATGAAAAACTGTTTTTT.